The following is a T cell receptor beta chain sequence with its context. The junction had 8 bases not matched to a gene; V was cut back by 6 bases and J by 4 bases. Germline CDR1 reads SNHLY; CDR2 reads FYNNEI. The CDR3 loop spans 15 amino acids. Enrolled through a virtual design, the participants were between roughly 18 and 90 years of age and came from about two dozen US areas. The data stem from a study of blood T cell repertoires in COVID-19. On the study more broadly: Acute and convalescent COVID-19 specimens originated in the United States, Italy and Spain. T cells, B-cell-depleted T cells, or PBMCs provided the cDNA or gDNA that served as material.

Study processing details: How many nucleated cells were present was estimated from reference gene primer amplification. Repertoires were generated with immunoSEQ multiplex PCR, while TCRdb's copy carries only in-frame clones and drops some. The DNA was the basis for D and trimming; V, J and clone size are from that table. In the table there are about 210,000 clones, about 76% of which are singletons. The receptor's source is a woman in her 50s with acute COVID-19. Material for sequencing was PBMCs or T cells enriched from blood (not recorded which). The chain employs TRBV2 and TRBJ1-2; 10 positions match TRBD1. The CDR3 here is CASRETGGPIYGYTF. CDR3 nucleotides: TGTGCCAGCAGGGAGACAGGGGGCCCTATCTATGGCTACACCTTC.